These T cell receptor beta chains were read from a single sample in a study of blood T cell repertoires in COVID-19. Libraries were prepared by immunoSEQ multiplex PCR; TCRdb keeps only in-frame clonotypes and omits some of them. The repertoire holds under 55,000 clones, with over 70% as singletons. Sequencing was carried out using peripheral blood. These receptors were obtained from a woman aged 80 or over with COVID-19, enrolled during active disease. CDR3s include the opening cysteine and the closing phenylalanine or tryptophan. A D gene is named only where the DNA matches it firmly. A row's size may be missing; if present it is once, few, many or a size class.

-,-,TRBJ1-5,TRBV7-2,CASSLLGQSYSNQPQHF,TGTGCCAGCAGCCTTCTTGGACAGTCATATAGCAATCAGCCCCAGCATTTT
-,TRBD1,TRBJ1-3,TRBV18,CASSPGQGSLNTIYF,TGTGCCAGCTCACCCGGACAGGGGAGCTTAAACACCATATATTTT
-,-,TRBJ1-4,TRBV18,CASSPSGRATNEKLFF,TGTGCCAGCTCACCTTCAGGGAGGGCAACTAATGAAAAACTGTTTTTT
-,TRBD1,TRBJ2-2,TRBV5-1,CASGGGTGSPNTGELFF,TGCGCCAGCGGGGGCGGGACAGGGAGCCCGAACACCGGGGAGCTGTTTTTT
-,TRBD1,TRBJ1-2,TRBV6-5,CASSYGTGGDYGYTF,TGTGCCAGCAGTTATGGGACAGGGGGGGACTATGGCTACACCTTC
-,TRBD1,TRBJ1-3,TRBV4-1,CASSLDRGSGNTIYF,TGCGCCAGCAGCCTGGACAGGGGATCTGGAAACACCATATATTTT
-,-,TRBJ1-5,TRBV6-5,CASRPGGGANQPQHF,TGTGCCAGCAGGCCCGGTGGGGGGGCAAATCAGCCCCAGCATTTT
-,-,TRBJ2-3,TRBV7-3,CASSLTGRTDTQYF,TGTGCCAGCAGCTTAACAGGGAGGACAGATACGCAGTATTTT
once,TRBD2,TRBJ2-3,TRBV24-1,CATSAGDYTDTQYF,TGTGCCACCAGTGCGGGGGACTACACAGATACGCAGTATTTT
-,TRBD1,TRBJ1-2,TRBV2,CASKSTGIYGYTF,TGTGCCAGCAAATCGACAGGGATCTATGGCTACACCTTC
-,TRBD1,TRBJ1-1,TRBV15,CATSAQGGTEAFF,TGTGCCACCAGCGCACAGGGGGGCACTGAAGCTTTCTTT
once,TRBD2,TRBJ2-5,TRBV10-3,CAISESGLAGETQYF,TGTGCCATCAGTGAGTCAGGACTAGCGGGGGAGACCCAGTACTTC
-,TRBD1,TRBJ1-2,TRBV12-3/TRBV12-4,CASSAQGAFGYTF,TGTGCCAGCAGCGCGCAGGGGGCGTTTGGCTACACCTTC
-,-,TRBJ1-5,TRBV28,CASSSTTDYSNQPQHF,TGTGCCAGCAGTTCGACCACAGATTATAGCAATCAGCCCCAGCATTTT
-,TRBD1,TRBJ1-1,TRBV23-1,CASSDTPGQHFMNTEAFF,TGCGCCAGCAGTGATACTCCGGGACAGCACTTTATGAACACTGAAGCTTTCTTT
-,-,TRBJ1-4,TRBV19,CASSIGAGALNEKLFF,TGTGCCAGTAGTATAGGAGCAGGGGCCCTTAATGAAAAACTGTTTTTT
-,-,TRBJ1-2,TRBV12-3/TRBV12-4,CASTQGLWRGYTF,TGTGCCAGCACTCAGGGGTTGTGGCGCGGCTACACCTTC
-,TRBD2,TRBJ2-1,TRBV4-1,CASSPGGGGVYNEQFF,TGCGCCAGCAGCCCTGGCGGGGGAGGGGTCTACAATGAGCAGTTCTTC
-,-,TRBJ1-5,TRBV6-5,CASSSTVNQPQHF,TGTGCCAGCAGTTCGACAGTCAATCAGCCCCAGCATTTT
-,TRBD2,TRBJ2-1,TRBV7-2,CASSLSFGGGINEQFF,TGTGCCAGCAGCTTATCATTTGGCGGGGGGATCAATGAGCAGTTCTTC
-,TRBD1,TRBJ2-1,TRBV5-1,CASSLMGQNNNEQFF,TGCGCCAGCAGCTTGATGGGACAGAATAACAATGAGCAGTTCTTC
-,-,TRBJ1-5,TRBV3-1/TRBV3-2,CASSQVPQGPQHF,TGTGCCAGCAGCCAAGTCCCCCAGGGGCCCCAGCATTTT
-,TRBD2,TRBJ2-6,TRBV5-1,CASRPTSGASGANVLTF,TGCGCCAGCAGGCCCACTAGCGGGGCCTCTGGGGCCAACGTCCTGACTTTC
-,-,TRBJ1-5,TRBV28,CASTLGGRYNQPQHF,TGTGCCAGCACCCTAGGGGGACGGTACAATCAGCCCCAGCATTTT